These 9 T cell receptor beta chains were sequenced from one sample in a study of early T cells in non-severe SARS-CoV-2 infection. Each CDR3 protein is one row after TCRdb ran MiXCR on the 5' RACE reads. The sample consists of roughly 30,000 distinct CDR3 sequences, approximately 6% of them appearing once. The specimen sequenced was whole blood. Source of these receptors: an adult who was a healthcare worker with PCR-confirmed SARS-CoV-2 infection or an uninfected control (not recorded which).

The chain carries TRBV23-1 and TRBJ2-3; the match to TRBD2 covers 15 bases. TRBV23-1 is an ORF, and what it does is uncertain. After removal of 8 bases from V and 1 base from J, the junction contained 7 bases not matched to a gene. The CDR3 spans 17 residues. CDR3 sequence (DNA): TGCGCCAGCGGACTAGCGGGAGGGCCTAGTCGCACAGATACGCAGTATTTT. It encodes CASGLAGGPSRTDTQYF.

This clonotype has more than one count but fewer than ten. The chain joins TRBV6-5 to TRBJ2-3, with a possible D match to TRBD1 (7 bases). Deletions cut 5 bases from V and 4 bases from J, with 13 bases between. The CDR3 length is 14 residues. The V gene's germline CDR1 is MNHEY and CDR2 SVGAGI. CDR3 in DNA: TGTGCCAGCAGTACTCTCAGGGGGGCAGATACGCAGTATTTT. Its translation: CASSTLRGADTQYF.

In its sample, this clonotype was seen many times. J is TRBJ1-1 and V is TRBV6-2 or TRBV6-3; D uncertain. The CDR3 runs 13 residues. V lost 2 bases and J 4 bases, leaving 8 bases between the germline ends. The germline V gene encodes CDR1 MNHEY and CDR2 SVGEGT. This CDR3 reads CASSYGVGTEAFF. As DNA, the CDR3 is TGTGCCAGCAGTTACGGGGTAGGCACTGAAGCTTTCTTT.

This clonotype has ten or more counts. The chain couples TRBV7-3 to TRBJ2-1; D is uncertain. CDR1 and CDR2 (germline): SGHTA, FQGTGA. The CDR3 totals 15 residues. Trimming stripped 4 bases from V and 1 base from J, with 11 bases between. The CDR3 nucleotides are TGTGCCAGCAGCTACAACCTTGTATCCTACAATGAGCAGTTCTTC. This translates into CASSYNLVSYNEQFF.

This clonotype is categorized as medium-sized. The genes are TRBV20-1 and TRBJ2-1; 8 bases line up with TRBD2. Trimming removed 0 bases from V and 6 bases from J; junction bases left unmatched: 4. CDR1 and CDR2 from the germline V gene are DFQATT and SNEGSKA (reference sequence). The CDR3 extends over 14 amino acids. As DNA, the CDR3 is TGCAGTGCTAGAGACGGACTAGCTCGCAATGAGCAGTTCTTC. Its translation is CSARDGLARNEQFF.

This chain joins TRBV19 and TRBJ2-3; TRBD2 agrees at 8 bases. CDR1 is LNHDA, CDR2 SQIVND, per germline (reference sequence). J gave up 3 bases and V 2 bases, and 7 bases lay outside the gene matches. This CDR3 has 16 amino acids. The chain's CDR3 is CASSISSGRRTDTQYF. As DNA, the CDR3 is TGTGCCAGTAGTATATCCAGCGGGAGAAGGACAGATACGCAGTATTTT.

This clonotype came up many times. The chain joins TRBV28 to TRBJ2-6, with D uncertain. Trimming took off 3 bases at V and 0 bases at J, with 9 bases between the two ends. The germline CDR1 and CDR2 sequences are MDHEN and SYDVKM. CDR3 length equals 16 residues. CDR3 bases: TGTGCCAGCAGTTTGGGCCAGATCTCTGGGGCCAACGTCCTGACTTTC. It codes for CASSLGQISGANVLTF. The full variable domain, rest sourced from reference TRBV28 and TRBJ2-6, is DVKVTQSSRYLVKRTGEKVFLECVQDMDHENMFWYRQDPGLGLRLIYFSYDVKMKEKGDIPEGYSVSREKKERFSLILESASTNQTSMYLCASSLGQISGANVLTFGAGSRLTVL.

This chain joins TRBV27 and TRBJ1-2; D is ambiguous. In germline, CDR1 is MNHEY, CDR2 SMNVEV (reference sequence). The CDR3 length is 14 residues. The V end was cut by 4 bases, the J end by 3 bases, with 12 bases between. The DNA for the CDR3 is TGTGCCAGCAGTTCCCCCCGCAGCCACTATGGCTACACCTTC. Amino acids: CASSSPRSHYGYTF.

The V and J genes are TRBV27 and TRBJ2-5; TRBD1 is a possible D gene (5 bases). Between the trimmed V and J ends, which lost 2 bases and 2 bases, there was a span of 12 bases. The V gene's germline CDR1 is MNHEY and CDR2 SMNVEV (reference sequence). This CDR3 is 15 amino acids long. CDR3 residues: CASSLIPGLQETQYF. CDR3 in DNA: TGTGCCAGCAGTTTAATCCCAGGGTTGCAAGAGACCCAGTACTTC.